The 27 T cell receptor beta chains given below trace back to one sample, sequenced in a study of post-analysis software for immune sequencing data. Their antigens are not known. Sequencing libraries made from TCR beta cDNA carried unique molecular identifiers. TCRdb reprocessed the PCR reads with MiXCR, giving one entry per CDR3 protein. The sample yields about 540,000 distinct CDR3 sequences, roughly 34% seen once. Study-wide results and caveats: There were a few TRBV segments more frequent in patients than controls, and TRBV5-6, TRBV5-1 and TRBV20-1 were among them.

What was sequenced was blood. These receptors all come from a girl aged 2-17 years with multiple sclerosis.

This clonotype was counted a single time. This chain joins TRBV13 and TRBJ2-5; no reliable D call. Trimming removed 5 bases from V and 4 bases from J, with 14 bases in between. Germline V gene lookup returns CDR1 PRHDT and CDR2 FYEKMQ (reference sequence). The CDR3 has 14 residues. CDR3 nucleotide sequence: TGTGCCAGCAGCCCCAACCCCCTCGGAGAGACCCAGTACTTC. This codes for CASSPNPLGETQYF.

This clonotype turned up a few times. The V call is TRBV4-1, the J call TRBJ2-3; D is undetermined. The CDR3 loop spans 12 amino acids. V was clipped by 2 bases and J by 4 bases, with 4 bases between them. Germline loops: CDR1 MGHRA, CDR2 YSYEKL. The CDR3 DNA follows: TGCGCCAGCAGCCAACCGGCAGATACGCAGTATTTT. Amino acids: CASSQPADTQYF.

The chain couples TRBV4-1 to TRBJ1-1; D gene uncertain. The CDR3 extends over 14 amino acids. Between the trimmed V and J ends, which lost 0 bases and 3 bases, there was a span of 8 bases. Germline-derived CDR1 and CDR2 are MGHRA and YSYEKL. The DNA of the CDR3 is TGCGCCAGCAGCCAAGATCCAGGTTACACTGAAGCTTTCTTT. Translation gives CASSQDPGYTEAFF.

The chain is built from TRBV6-6 and TRBJ2-1, with D hard to call. Germline V gene sequence: CDR1 MNHNY, CDR2 SVGAGI (reference sequence). The CDR3 is 14 amino acids. V dropped 1 base and J dropped 8 bases, with 12 bases sitting between them. The CDR3: CASSYLAEGDEQFF. CDR3 DNA sequence: TGTGCCAGCAGTTACTTGGCGGAAGGAGATGAGCAGTTCTTC.

Worth noting for this clonotype: Possible read error: a much larger clone is one base away. V usage is TRBV7-6 and J usage is TRBJ2-7, with D tentatively TRBD2 (5 bases). The CDR3 extends over 14 amino acids. Trimming shortened V by 3 bases and J by 3 bases, and 12 bases separated the two germline ends. Germline V CDR1 and CDR2: SGHVS, FNYEAQ. The CDR3 coding sequence is TGTGCCAGCAGCTTCCAGGACGGAGGCTACGAGCAGTACTTC. Translated: CASSFQDGGYEQYF. Variable domain in full (rest from reference TRBV7-6 and TRBJ2-7): GAGVSQSPRYKVTKRGQDVALRCDPISGHVSLYWYRQALGQGPEFLTYFNYEAQQDKSGLPNDRFSAERPEGSISTLTIQRTEQRDSAMYRCASSFQDGGYEQYFGPGTRLTVT.

The chain joins TRBV10-3 to TRBJ1-1; D is ambiguous. The germline gives CDR1 ENHRY, CDR2 SYGVKD. V gave up 3 bases and J gave up 3 bases, with 8 bases separating them. This CDR3 spans 13 amino acids. Written as DNA, the CDR3 is TGTGCCATCAGTGACGGTCGGGACACTGAAGCTTTCTTT. It translates to CAISDGRDTEAFF.

To note about this clonotype: Since a much larger clone is just one base distant, this may be a read error. The rearrangement joins TRBV29-1 to TRBJ2-1; TRBD1 might be the D (5 bases). The CDR3 length is 12 residues. The germline CDR1 and CDR2 sequences are SQVTM and ANQGSEA. V was shortened by 7 bases and J by 7 bases, with 14 bases between the two germline ends. CDR3 in amino acids: CSGDQGSNEQFF. CDR3 coding DNA: TGCAGCGGTGATCAGGGTTCGAATGAGCAGTTCTTC.

This clonotype was seen more than once but under ten times. The V gene is TRBV6-5, the J gene TRBJ1-1; perhaps TRBD1 as D (6 bases). Germline V gives CDR1 MNHEY, CDR2 SVGAGI. Trimming took off 11 bases at V and 5 bases at J, with 15 bases between the two ends. This CDR3 comprises 12 residues. CDR3 region: CAVTQGATEAFF. The CDR3 bases are TGTGCCGTCACACAGGGTGCTACTGAAGCTTTCTTT.

There are a few counts of this clonotype. The chain combines TRBV20-1 with TRBJ2-7; unclear D gene. Germline V gene sequence: CDR1 DFQATT, CDR2 SNEGSKA (reference sequence). The CDR3 is 10 residues long. V was shortened by 6 bases and J by 3 bases, with 6 bases between the two germline ends. The CDR3 nucleotides read TGCAGTGCAAACGACTACGAGCAGTACTTC. It encodes CSANDYEQYF.

This clonotype came up a few times. The V call is TRBV20-1, the J call TRBJ2-1; TRBD2 matches 8 bases. CDR1 is DFQATT, CDR2 SNEGSKA, per germline (reference sequence). Germline trimming cut 1 base from V and 10 bases from J; bases unmatched to any gene: 12. This CDR3 has 15 amino acids. The CDR3 loop reads CSARVTTGGPGEQFF. CDR3 in DNA: TGCAGTGCTAGAGTAACGACGGGGGGGCCAGGGGAGCAGTTCTTC.

The chain recombines TRBV3-1 with TRBJ2-3; a weak D match, TRBD2 (6 bases). Trimming removed 0 bases from V and 4 bases from J, with 17 bases in between. Germline V gene lookup returns CDR1 LGHDT and CDR2 YNNKEL (reference sequence). The CDR3 runs 17 residues. The CDR3 sequence: CASSQDYGGYTADTQYF. The CDR3 DNA is TGTGCCAGCAGCCAAGATTACGGGGGTTATACGGCAGATACGCAGTATTTT.

The V gene is TRBV6-5, the J gene TRBJ2-3, with 11 bases fitting TRBD2. Germline V gene data show CDR1 as MNHEY and CDR2 as SVGAGI. J was trimmed by 4 bases and V by 5 bases; bases with no gene match: 8. The CDR3 consists of 16 residues. DNA for the CDR3: TGTGCCAGCAGTCCAGGACTAGCGGGTATGGCAGATACGCAGTATTTT. Amino acid sequence: CASSPGLAGMADTQYF.

This clonotype turned up a few times. V is TRBV3-1 and J is TRBJ1-2; the D gene is possibly TRBD1 (6 bases). In germline, CDR1 is LGHDT, CDR2 YNNKEL (reference sequence). V shed 5 bases and J shed 0 bases, with 16 bases lying between them. The CDR3 length is 16 residues. CDR3 nucleotides: TGTGCCAGCAGCGGGGTTTGGGACACAGCTAACTATGGCTACACCTTC. Translated, it gives CASSGVWDTANYGYTF.

This clonotype was observed many times. The chain has TRBV29-1 and TRBJ2-1, with TRBD1 as a possible D gene (5 bases). This CDR3 is built from 12 residues. The germline CDR1 and CDR2 sequences are SQVTM and ANQGSEA. Between the trimmed V and J ends, which lost 4 bases and 8 bases, there was a span of 12 bases. The CDR3 DNA reads as TGCAGCGTTGCGACAGTCACCGATGAGCAGTTCTTC. It yields the protein CSVATVTDEQFF.

This clonotype appeared a few times. The rearrangement uses TRBV20-1 and TRBJ2-5; tentatively, D is TRBD2 (6 bases). CDR3 length: 12 residues. V was pared by 6 bases and J by 3 bases, with 11 bases between. CDR1 and CDR2 (germline): DFQATT, SNEGSKA (reference sequence). For the CDR3, the DNA is TGCAGTGCCTTGACTAGTGAAGAGACCCAGTACTTC. This encodes CSALTSEETQYF.

The V gene is TRBV24-1, the J gene TRBJ2-6, with 8 bases aligning to TRBD1. Trimming took 3 bases from V and 0 from J; bases not matched to a gene: 3. Germline loops: CDR1 KGHDR, CDR2 SFDVKD. The CDR3 runs 17 residues. This chain's CDR3 is CATSDDDRGSGANVLTF. CDR3 bases: TGTGCCACCAGTGATGATGACAGGGGCTCTGGGGCCAACGTCCTGACTTTC.

This chain connects TRBV2 to TRBJ2-5, with TRBD1 identical over 10 bases. V lost 4 bases to trimming and J lost 5 bases; unmatched junction nucleotides: 4. The CDR3 runs to 14 residues. Germline V gene sequence: CDR1 SNHLY, CDR2 FYNNEI. CDR3: CASSGDRGVETQYF. As DNA, the CDR3 is TGTGCCAGCAGTGGGGACAGGGGAGTGGAGACCCAGTACTTC.

On this clonotype: A read error may account for a junction end that differs from germline. This chain uses TRBV3-1 with TRBJ1-1, with 10 bases that match TRBD1. Germline CDR1 is LGHDT and CDR2 is YNNKEL (reference sequence). The CDR3 covers 14 residues. The CDR3 loop reads CVSSQERTGGKAFF. DNA for the CDR3: TGTGTCAGCAGCCAAGAGCGGACAGGGGGTAAAGCTTTCTTT.

This clonotype occurred once. The rearrangement links TRBV3-1 to TRBJ2-3, with 7 bases matching TRBD1. Germline CDR1 is LGHDT and CDR2 is YNNKEL (reference sequence). Trimming took 2 bases from V and 6 from J; bases not matched to a gene: 11. The CDR3 contains 16 residues. The CDR3 loop reads CASSQHQDPTGDTQYF. CDR3 bases: TGTGCCAGCAGCCAACACCAAGATCCGACAGGGGATACGCAGTATTTT.

J is TRBJ1-5 and V is TRBV20-1, with 8 positions matching TRBD1. Germline trimming cut 6 bases from V and 2 bases from J; bases unmatched to any gene: 9. There are 15 residues in the CDR3. Germline V CDR1 and CDR2: DFQATT, SNEGSKA (reference sequence). The CDR3 coding sequence is TGCAGTGCCACTTGGACAGGGTTCGGCAATCAGCCCCAGCATTTT. Amino acid sequence: CSATWTGFGNQPQHF.

This clonotype was picked up a small number of times. This chain connects TRBV20-1 to TRBJ1-2, with 10 bases fitting TRBD1. V dropped 6 bases and J dropped 4; count of bases not matched to a gene: 11. There are 15 residues in the CDR3. Germline V lookup: CDR1 DFQATT, CDR2 SNEGSKA (reference sequence). The CDR3 protein is CSAERGQGSSYGYTF. The CDR3 DNA reads TGCAGTGCCGAGCGGGGACAGGGGTCCTCCTATGGCTACACCTTC.

This clonotype was counted only a few times. The chain employs TRBV29-1 and TRBJ2-3; 7 bases are a match to TRBD2. Germline CDR1 reads SQVTM; CDR2 reads ANQGSEA. Trimming removed 7 bases from V and 6 bases from J; junction bases left unmatched: 7. The CDR3 loop spans 12 amino acids. The CDR3 sequence is CSGIAGSDTQYF. The CDR3 nucleotides read TGCAGCGGGATAGCGGGTTCCGATACGCAGTATTTT.

Ten or more counts support this clonotype. The chain uses TRBV15 and TRBJ2-3; D ambiguous. The CDR3 contains 12 residues. Trimming removed 5 bases at V and 2 bases at J, with 5 bases between. Looked up from germline, CDR1 is LNHNV and CDR2 is YYDKDF (reference sequence). CDR3 region: CATSRATDTQYF. DNA for the CDR3: TGTGCCACCAGCCGTGCCACAGATACGCAGTATTTT.

This clonotype has more than one count but fewer than ten. The rearrangement uses TRBV15 and TRBJ1-6; 9 positions match TRBD1. CDR1 and CDR2 (germline): LNHNV, YYDKDF (reference sequence). The junction had 10 bases not matched to a gene; V was cut back by 1 base and J by 6 bases. CDR3 length equals 18 residues. The CDR3 nucleotides read TGTGCCACCAGCAGAGTCGTGGCCGGGACAGGGCTTAATTCACCCCTCCACTTT. Its protein product is CATSRVVAGTGLNSPLHF.

CDR3 protein: CASSGGQGDRNSPLHF. CDR3 DNA sequence: TGTGCCAGCAGCGGGGGACAGGGGGACCGTAATTCACCCCTCCACTTT. This chain connects TRBV5-4 to TRBJ1-6, with 11 bases lining up with TRBD1. CDR1 SGHNT and CDR2 YYREEE come from the germline V gene (reference sequence). Losses at the gene ends were 4 bases for V and 6 bases for J; bases not matched to a gene: 6. CDR3 length: 16 residues.

This clonotype occurred a few times. V and J are TRBV6-5 and TRBJ2-3; 9 nucleotides align to TRBD2. With V trimmed by 0 bases and J by 1 base, 5 bases remained unmatched. The CDR3 consists of 17 residues. Germline V gene lookup returns CDR1 MNHEY and CDR2 SVGAGI. CDR3 region: CASSYSGLAGGTDTQYF. As DNA, the CDR3 is TGTGCCAGCAGTTACTCGGGGTTAGCGGGGGGCACAGATACGCAGTATTTT.

The chain recombines TRBV20-1 with TRBJ2-3; D possibly corresponds to TRBD2 (5 bases). The V and J ends lost 2 bases and 4 bases respectively, with 16 bases between them. CDR1 and CDR2 from the germline V gene are DFQATT and SNEGSKA (reference sequence). The CDR3 sequence is 15 residues long. The CDR3 coding sequence is TGCAGTGCTAGAAACGGGCGGCTAGCTGCAGATACGCAGTATTTT. This sequence encodes CSARNGRLAADTQYF.